The present T cell receptor beta chain was sequenced within a study of blood T cell repertoires in COVID-19 (dated by TCRdb to the early 2020s). At the level of the whole study: Samples covering the acute and convalescent phases of COVID-19 were provided by collaborators in the United States, Italy and Spain. The dataset comprised deeply sampled blood TCRbeta repertoires from subjects exposed to, actively infected with, or recovered from COVID-19. Sample metadata almost always included a de-identified subject ID, COVID-19 status, age in years and sex. The repertoires were made available in a free public database intended to serve as a resource for research on the immune response to SARS-CoV-2. The material from the prospective study consisted of cDNA or gDNA derived from T cells, B-cell-depleted T cells, or PBMCs. Where available, HLA class I and class II types were taken from metadata supplied by the sample provider and were not determined by assay-based typing. Samples were obtained from the ongoing ImmuneRACE study (first 160 participants) and from about 1,300 subjects provided by 6 global collaborators.

TCRbeta CDR3 regions were amplified from genomic DNA using the immunoSEQ Assay, a bias-controlled multiplex PCR. The authors' analysis ran thus. The number of nucleated cells in each sample was estimated by amplification of reference gene primers within the assay. Sequence reads were collapsed and filtered to measure the absolute abundance of every unique TCRbeta CDR3 rearrangement. For each sample, productive Simpson clonality was calculated as the square root of Simpson's diversity index across productive rearrangements. The immuneACCESS repertoire file appears here via TCRdb, limited to in-frame rearrangements. These files lack a portion of the clones; in checked studies, under half of the deficit traces to unresolved V genes, and the cause of the others is not known. For V, J and clone size, that table is used; D and trimming come from the DNA. This sample lists about 280,000 clones; less than 90% were detected once. 10% to 15% of the sample goes to the ten largest clones.

General findings and caveats noted by the study authors: The quantity of clinical and demographic metadata differed by source and by participant and was supplied without curation.

Germline trimming amounts to 2 bases on V and 9 bases on J, with 28 as the count of junction bases outside the gene matches. CDR1 and CDR2 are read off the germline V gene as MDHEN and SYDVKM. From the cysteine through the phenylalanine, the CDR3 covers 21 amino acids. This entry keeps only the CDR3 DNA: 63 bases, framed from base 1. The collaborating institutions used their own protocols to collect whole blood in K2EDTA tubes. For TCRbeta analysis, collaborators shipped samples in one of three forms: frozen whole blood, isolated PBMCs, or DNA extracted from either of those sample types. As concerns this clone: There is no known antigen for this receptor. The record has no base qualities; no much larger clone is one base away.

The sequence is built from TRBV28 and TRBJ2-1; a stretch of 7 junction bases matches TRBD2. The sample consisted of peripheral blood. The TCR sequence derives from a human donor in a cohort sampled during active COVID-19. The DNA reads TGTGCCAGCAGTTTAGAGTGGGAGGGACTGTCGACCACCCTACAATTAATTGAGCAGTTCTTC. Its translation is CASSLEWEGLSTTLQLIEQFF.